These T cell receptor beta chains were read from a single sample in a study of T cell responses to AZD1222 COVID-19 vaccine. Only in-frame clones appear in the TCRdb table, and some are missing; sequencing was by immunoSEQ multiplex PCR. The sample includes more than 150,000 clones, about 90% seen only once; the top ten take more than 1.5%. The sample was peripheral blood, taken 28 days after the second AZD1222 dose. Receptors originate from an adult who received the AZD1222 COVID-19 vaccine. Both conserved end residues are part of each CDR3.

CDR3 protein: CASSYKRGATSGSNTGELFF
V gene: TRBV4-1
J gene: TRBJ2-2

CDR3 protein: CASLHQGGREHEQFF
V gene: TRBV10-2
J gene: TRBJ2-1

CDR3 protein: CSVNPLASGIASLNEQFF
V gene: TRBV29-1
J gene: TRBJ2-1

CDR3 protein: CASSRRDRGYKETQYF
V gene: TRBV21-1
J gene: TRBJ2-5

CDR3 protein: CAISEDRGPSTEAFF
V gene: TRBV10-3
J gene: TRBJ1-1

CDR3 protein: CASSLSGGTPF
V gene: TRBV27
J gene: TRBJ2-7

CDR3 protein: CASSQGGHPTDGYTF
V gene: TRBV4-2
J gene: TRBJ1-2

CDR3 protein: CASSFTTRDTEAFF
V gene: TRBV28
J gene: TRBJ1-1

CDR3 protein: CASRLSGSVYNEQFF
V gene: TRBV19
J gene: TRBJ2-1

CDR3 protein: CASSWGGGSTDTQYF
V gene: TRBV5-6
J gene: TRBJ2-3